This T cell receptor (beta chain) was profiled in a study of blood T cells in healthy people across ages. Overall study: Every two T cells gave about one barcoded beta molecule via template switching. General study findings and limits: More naive CD4+ cells and higher diversity were found in long-lived than in aged donors.

Trimming took off 0 bases at V and 5 bases at J, with 7 bases between the two ends. CDR3 length equals 13 residues. The germline CDR1 and CDR2 sequences are SGHRS and YFSETQ. In regard to this clonotype: Its antigen is still unknown.

PCR was performed a second time for about 7 to 12 cycles using a sample-barcoded 5' primer and a J-beta primer mix. TCRdb reprocessed the 5' RACE reads via MiXCR and lists one record per CDR3 protein. The sample shows under 750,000 distinct CDR3 sequences, under 55% of them seen only once. The source is an elderly man in good health. V is TRBV5-1 and J is TRBJ2-3; D call uncertain. The specimen sequenced was blood. The CDR3 DNA is TGCGCCAGCAGCTTGGAACCCGGAGATACGCAGTATTTT. Its protein product is CASSLEPGDTQYF.